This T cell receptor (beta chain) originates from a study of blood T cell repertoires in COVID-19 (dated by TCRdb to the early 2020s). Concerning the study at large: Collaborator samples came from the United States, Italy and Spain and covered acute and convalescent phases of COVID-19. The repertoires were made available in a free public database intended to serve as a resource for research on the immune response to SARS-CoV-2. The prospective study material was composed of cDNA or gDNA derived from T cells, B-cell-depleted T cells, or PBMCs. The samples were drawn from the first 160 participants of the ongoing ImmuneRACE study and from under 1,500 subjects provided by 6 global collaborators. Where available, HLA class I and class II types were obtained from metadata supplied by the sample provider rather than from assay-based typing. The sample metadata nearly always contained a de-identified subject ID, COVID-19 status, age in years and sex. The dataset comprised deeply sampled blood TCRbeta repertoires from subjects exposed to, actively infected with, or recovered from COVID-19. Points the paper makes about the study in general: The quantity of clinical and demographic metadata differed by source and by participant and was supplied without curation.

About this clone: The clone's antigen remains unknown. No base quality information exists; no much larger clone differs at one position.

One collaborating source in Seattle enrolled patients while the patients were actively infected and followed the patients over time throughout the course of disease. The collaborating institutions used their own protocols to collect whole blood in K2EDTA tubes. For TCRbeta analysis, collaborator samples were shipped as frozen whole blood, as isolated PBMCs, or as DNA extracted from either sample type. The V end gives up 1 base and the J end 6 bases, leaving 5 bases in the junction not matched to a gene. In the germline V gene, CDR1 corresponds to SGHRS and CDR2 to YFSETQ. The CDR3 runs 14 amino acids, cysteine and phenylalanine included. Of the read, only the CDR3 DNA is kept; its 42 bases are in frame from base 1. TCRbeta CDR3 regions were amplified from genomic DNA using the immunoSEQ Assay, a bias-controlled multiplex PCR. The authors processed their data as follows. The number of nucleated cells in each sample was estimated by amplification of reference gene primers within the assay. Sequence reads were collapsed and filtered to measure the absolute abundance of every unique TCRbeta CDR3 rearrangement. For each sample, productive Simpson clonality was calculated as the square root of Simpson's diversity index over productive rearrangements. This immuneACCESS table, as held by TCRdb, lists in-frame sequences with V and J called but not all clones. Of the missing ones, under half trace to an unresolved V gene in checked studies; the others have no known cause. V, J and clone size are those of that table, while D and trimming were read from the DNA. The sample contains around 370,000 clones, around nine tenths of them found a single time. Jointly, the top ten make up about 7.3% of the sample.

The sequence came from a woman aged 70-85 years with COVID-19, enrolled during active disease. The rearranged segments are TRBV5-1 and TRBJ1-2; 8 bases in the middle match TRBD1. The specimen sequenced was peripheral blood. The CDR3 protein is CASSLNRGEDGYTF. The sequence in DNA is TGCGCCAGCAGCTTGAACAGGGGGGAAGATGGCTACACCTTC.